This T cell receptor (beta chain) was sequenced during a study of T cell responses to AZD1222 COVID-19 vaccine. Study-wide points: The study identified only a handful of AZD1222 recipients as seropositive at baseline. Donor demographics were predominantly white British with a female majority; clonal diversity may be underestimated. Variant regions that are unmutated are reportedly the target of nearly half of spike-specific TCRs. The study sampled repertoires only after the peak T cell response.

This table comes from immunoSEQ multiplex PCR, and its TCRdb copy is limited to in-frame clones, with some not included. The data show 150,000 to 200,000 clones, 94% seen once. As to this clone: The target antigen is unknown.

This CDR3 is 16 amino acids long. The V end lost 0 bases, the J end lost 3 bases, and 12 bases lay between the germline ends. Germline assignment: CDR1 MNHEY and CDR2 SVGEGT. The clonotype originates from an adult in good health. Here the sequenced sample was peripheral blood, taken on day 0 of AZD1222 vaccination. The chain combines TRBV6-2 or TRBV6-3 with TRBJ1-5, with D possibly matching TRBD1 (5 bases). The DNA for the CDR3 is TGTGCCAGCAGTTACTCGACCGGGGGTCCCAATCAGCCCCAGCATTTT. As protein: CASSYSTGGPNQPQHF.